This TCR beta chain is drawn from a study of identical twins. V lost 6 bases, J lost 3 bases, and 11 bases stayed unmatched. There are 16 residues in the CDR3. Germline V gene lookup returns CDR1 MNHEY and CDR2 SVGEGT. This clonotype was seen ten or more times. Antigen: not known. In TCRdb, the 5' RACE reads were re-called with MiXCR into one record per CDR3 protein. The sample lists under 350,000 distinct CDR3 sequences; 9.5% were seen once. Study-wide results and caveats: Twins' excess sharing was less marked for out-of-frame beta sequences. Alpha sequences that were out-of-frame and twin-shared showed an excess of low generation probability.

The sample was also reused in another study, on yellow fever vaccine responses in identical twins.

This chain connects TRBV6-2 or TRBV6-3 to TRBJ2-7; TRBD1 agrees at 10 bases. This TCR derives from a woman between 18 and 29 years old in good health. The source material was CD8+ T cells sorted from blood. As DNA, the CDR3 is TGTGCCAGCAGCCACCATCAGGGGACAGGGGTCTACGAGCAGTACTTC. Translating gives CASSHHQGTGVYEQYF.